This T cell receptor (beta chain) was documented in a study of T cell repertoires in cytomegalovirus infection (dated by TCRdb to the late 2010s). At the level of the whole study: Donor HLA type was relevant to the analysis, as public TCR beta signatures indicated carriage of CMV infection together with the matching HLA type. The research as a whole found: The ex vivo response was dominated by HLA-C-restricted CMV-specific TCR beta clonotypes, which also provided the single most frequent clonotype in two of eight donors. Cumulative frequency of public TCR beta family members discriminated carriers of CMV infection plus the relevant HLA type in this cohort and an independent approximately 370-donor cohort.

V sheds 0 bases and J sheds 1 base, leaving 12 bases between their ends. Inclusive of the bounding cysteine and phenylalanine, the CDR3 is 16 residues long. Only CDR3 DNA is held: 48 bases, read in frame from base 1. The germline V gene encodes CDR1 LNHDA and CDR2 SQIVND (reference sequence). The instrument was an Illumina HiSeq 1500. The public sequencing data were trimmed at Q25 with fastp and processed into clonotypes with MiXCR by TCRdb, which kept only in-frame beta chains. Here each entry gathers all rows of one CDR3 protein and keeps the most common genes and DNA. The sample data list 100,000 to 150,000 distinct CDR3 sequences, and roughly a quarter of these were observed just once. Of the sample, 30% to 40% is held by the ten largest clones. Concerning this clonotype itself: This clone's antigen is unknown. Base quality data are lacking; no much larger clone is found one base away.

The clonotype was recovered from a human donor in good health (CMV status not recorded). Some clones in this sample may be carry-over from other donors' samples. Sequencing used PBMCs, sequenced either directly or after in vitro stimulation (not recorded which). The rearranged segments are TRBV19 and TRBJ1-1; the D gene is not confidently resolved. Here is the DNA: TGTGCCAGTAGTATAGATCTGGGATTTAGGAACACTGAAGCTTTCTTT. Protein translation: CASSIDLGFRNTEAFF.